A selection of T cell receptor beta chains follows, all from one sample in a study of CD8 T cells in Susac syndrome. TCRdb reprocessed the immunoSEQ multiplex PCR reads with MiXCR, giving one entry per CDR3 protein. The sample lists under 200,000 distinct CDR3 sequences, 85% to 95% occurring once. Specimen: CD4+ T cells from PBMCs. Every receptor here comes from a human donor in good health. Both conserved end residues are part of each CDR3. D genes are given only for firm matches. A row's size may be missing; if present it is once, few, many or a size class.

d_gene	abundance	j_gene	v_gene	CDR3nt	CDR3aa
NA	NA	TRBJ2-7	TRBV7-2	TGTGCCAGCAGCTTAGCCACGCGGTGGGAGCAGTACTTC	CASSLATRWEQYF
NA	NA	TRBJ1-2	TRBV5-6	TGTGCCAGCAGCTTTGTATCTGGTGGGGGCTACACCTTC	CASSFVSGGGYTF
TRBD2	NA	TRBJ2-5	TRBV4-3	TGCGCCAGCAGCCAAGAAAACCTAGCGGGGGGGCAGGGTGAGACCCAGTACTTC	CASSQENLAGGQGETQYF
NA	NA	TRBJ1-1	TRBV12-5	TGTGCTAGTGGTTTAGCAGGGCGTGGAGGGGCTTTCTTT	CASGLAGRGGAFF
NA	NA	TRBJ1-5	TRBV20-1	TGCAGTGCTAGAGATGGTCAGCCCCAGCATTTT	CSARDGQPQHF
TRBD1	once	TRBJ2-2	TRBV3-1	TGTGCCAGCAGCCAGGAACAGGGGGTAAACACCGGGGAGCTGTTTTTT	CASSQEQGVNTGELFF
TRBD1	NA	TRBJ1-5	TRBV12-3/TRBV12-4	TGTGCCAGCAGTTTATCAGGACAGGTCAATCAGCCCCAGCATTTT	CASSLSGQVNQPQHF
NA	NA	TRBJ2-7	TRBV5-1	TGCGCCAGCAGCCCTGACCTCTCCGAGCAGTACTTC	CASSPDLSEQYF
TRBD1	NA	TRBJ2-1	TRBV2	TGTGCCAGCGAGTCGACAGGGGGTTACAATGAGCAGTTCTTC	CASESTGGYNEQFF
NA	NA	TRBJ1-1	TRBV5-6	TGTGCCAGCAGCTTTTTGGACGGAGGGAACACTGAAGCTTTCTTT	CASSFLDGGNTEAFF
NA	NA	TRBJ2-2	TRBV19	TGTGCCAGTAGTATAGAGCGGCGGGACACCGGGGAGCTGTTTTTT	CASSIERRDTGELFF
TRBD1	NA	TRBJ1-5	TRBV6-5	TGTGCCAGCAGACCCGACAGGGGCACTAAGCCCCAGCATTTT	CASRPDRGTKPQHF
TRBD1	NA	TRBJ1-5	TRBV5-1	TGCGCCAGCAGTTTAGGGACAGGGGGCGTCAGCAATCAGCCCCAGCATTTT	CASSLGTGGVSNQPQHF
NA	NA	TRBJ1-2	TRBV12-3/TRBV12-4	TGTGCCAGCAGTATGCGGGCGTACTATGGCTACACCTTC	CASSMRAYYGYTF
NA	NA	TRBJ1-1	TRBV5-1	TGCGCCAGCAGCCAAGACCTTATCACTGAAGCTTTCTTT	CASSQDLITEAFF
TRBD1	NA	TRBJ2-5	TRBV7-2	TGTGCCAGCAGCTTAGGGGGACAGGTGGAGACCCAGTACTTC	CASSLGGQVETQYF
NA	once	TRBJ2-3	TRBV4-3	TGCGCCAGCAGCCAAGCCGGGGCAGATACGCAGTATTTT	CASSQAGADTQYF
NA	NA	TRBJ2-5	TRBV10-3	TGTGCCATCAGTGAGTCGCTCGGCCAAGAGACCCAGTACTTC	CAISESLGQETQYF
NA	NA	TRBJ2-3	TRBV10-3	TGTGCCATCAGTGCGGGGTCAGACACAGATACGCAGTATTTT	CAISAGSDTDTQYF
TRBD2	NA	TRBJ2-5	TRBV7-9	TGTGCCAGCAGCTCCGGGGGGGTGGAGACCCAGTACTTC	CASSSGGVETQYF
NA	NA	TRBJ2-3	TRBV7-2	TGTGCCAGCAGCTTGCCCCAAACAGATACGCAGTATTTT	CASSLPQTDTQYF
NA	once	TRBJ1-2	TRBV3-1	TGTGCCAGCAGCCAACGCCCCGTGGTCAGGGCAAACTATGGCTACACCTTC	CASSQRPVVRANYGYTF
NA	NA	TRBJ1-4	TRBV29-1	TGCAGCGTTGGGGCAAAGGGTGAAAAACTGTTTTTT	CSVGAKGEKLFF
NA	NA	TRBJ2-1	TRBV27	TGTGCCAGCAGTCGGAAAGCCTACAATGAGCAGTTCTTC	CASSRKAYNEQFF
NA	NA	TRBJ2-5	TRBV29-1	TGCAGCGGAGCGGGTAAAGAGACCCAGTACTTC	CSGAGKETQYF
NA	once	TRBJ2-2	TRBV6-2/TRBV6-3	TGTGCCAGCAGTTACTCGCCTAGCGCGAACACCGGGGAGCTGTTTTTT	CASSYSPSANTGELFF
NA	NA	TRBJ2-3	TRBV18	TGTGCCAGCTCACCGGACGCAGATACGCAGTATTTT	CASSPDADTQYF
TRBD1	once	TRBJ1-6	TRBV29-1	TGCAGCGTGGGACAGGGAAGGAATTCACCCCTCCACTTT	CSVGQGRNSPLHF
TRBD2	NA	TRBJ2-3	TRBV7-3	TGTGCCAGCAGCTTAAATAAACTAGCGGGGCAGGGAGATACGCAGTATTTT	CASSLNKLAGQGDTQYF
NA	NA	TRBJ2-1	TRBV12-3/TRBV12-4	TGTGCCAGCAGTTTAGGGACTCTCGGCGATGAGCAGTTCTTC	CASSLGTLGDEQFF
TRBD2	NA	TRBJ2-1	TRBV20-1	TGCAGTGCTAGACCAGTAGCGGGGGGTTGGAATGAGCAGTTCTTC	CSARPVAGGWNEQFF
NA	NA	TRBJ2-1	TRBV9	TGTGCCAGCAGCGTAGGGATCTCCACAGGCAATGAGCAGTTCTTC	CASSVGISTGNEQFF
TRBD1	NA	TRBJ1-6	TRBV12-3/TRBV12-4	TGTGCCAGCAGTCCTCGACAGGGAGTCTCACCCCTCCACTTT	CASSPRQGVSPLHF
NA	NA	TRBJ1-1	TRBV4-3	TGCGCCAGCAGCCAAGTGTCCGGACTCATGAACACTGAAGCTTTCTTT	CASSQVSGLMNTEAFF
NA	NA	TRBJ1-2	TRBV6-5	TGTGCCAGCAGTTGGTCTCTTAGGAGTGGCTACACCTTC	CASSWSLRSGYTF
NA	NA	TRBJ1-6	TRBV6-1	TGTGCCAGCAGCACCGTGGGGCGGGGATCCTATAATTCACCCCTCCACTTT	CASSTVGRGSYNSPLHF
NA	NA	TRBJ2-2	TRBV6-1	TGTGCCAGCACCCAGGGTACCCAACGTCCCGGGGAGCTGTTTTTT	CASTQGTQRPGELFF
TRBD1	NA	TRBJ2-7	TRBV28	TGTGCCAGCAGTTTCGAACAGGGGCTCCACGAGCAGTACTTC	CASSFEQGLHEQYF
TRBD1	once	TRBJ1-2	TRBV7-2	TGTGCCAGCAGAGAAAGGGACAGGGGGAATGGCTACACCTTC	CASRERDRGNGYTF
NA	once	TRBJ2-2	TRBV20-1	TGCAGTGCTAGAGATTGGGGACTTAACACCGGGGAGCTGTTTTTT	CSARDWGLNTGELFF
TRBD1	NA	TRBJ2-7	TRBV5-1	TGCGCCAGCAGCTTGGGGGACAGGGGGCGAAGCGAGCAGTACTTC	CASSLGDRGRSEQYF
NA	NA	TRBJ2-5	TRBV7-2	TGTGCCAGCAGCTTACGCCCCACCCTTAGCGGAAATCGACAAGAGACCCAGTACTTC	CASSLRPTLSGNRQETQYF
TRBD1	NA	TRBJ1-1	TRBV3-1	TGTGCCAGCAGCCAATCCGGACAGGGGCCTTTCTTT	CASSQSGQGPFF
TRBD1	NA	TRBJ2-6	TRBV12-3/TRBV12-4	TGTGCCAGCAGTTTAAGGCCTCTAACAGGGGGTGGGGCCAACGTCCTGACTTTC	CASSLRPLTGGGANVLTF
TRBD1	NA	TRBJ2-1	TRBV29-1	TGCAGCGTTTTCGGTGGGACAGGGGTCTACAATGAGCAGTTCTTC	CSVFGGTGVYNEQFF
TRBD1	NA	TRBJ1-4	TRBV7-8	TGTGCCAGCAGCGCCGACAGGGTTTCGGCTGAAAAACTGTTTTTT	CASSADRVSAEKLFF
NA	NA	TRBJ1-5	TRBV6-1	TGTGCCAGCAGTCAAGGGGGGCAGGGGAGTAGCAATCAGCCCCAGCATTTT	CASSQGGQGSSNQPQHF
TRBD1	NA	TRBJ2-5	TRBV7-9	TGTGCCAGCAGCTTGGCGGGGACAGGGAAAGAGACCCAGTACTTC	CASSLAGTGKETQYF
TRBD1	NA	TRBJ1-5	TRBV28	TGTGCCAGCAGCTATGGACAGGGAAGGGAGCCCCAGCATTTT	CASSYGQGREPQHF
NA	once	TRBJ1-1	TRBV5-4	TGTGCCAGCAGCTCTTGGGGCCGGAGGACTGAAGCTTTCTTT	CASSSWGRRTEAFF
NA	NA	TRBJ2-5	TRBV29-1	TGCAGCGGGGGTCCTCAAGAGACCCAGTACTTC	CSGGPQETQYF
TRBD2	NA	TRBJ2-5	TRBV27	TGTGCCAGCAGTGACATAAGAAGCGGGGGGTCTCAAGAGACCCAGTACTTC	CASSDIRSGGSQETQYF
NA	NA	TRBJ1-1	TRBV28	TGTGCCAGCAGTTTAAAAGGGGGTGTCACTGAAGCTTTCTTT	CASSLKGGVTEAFF
TRBD1	NA	TRBJ2-6	TRBV28	TGTGCCAGCAGTTTTCCGGGACAGGGGGCGCCTGGGGCCAACGTCCTGACTTTC	CASSFPGQGAPGANVLTF